The entry below describes one T cell receptor (beta chain). There is no known antigen for this receptor. Within one base of it there is no much larger clone, and no base qualities were kept. This record comes from a study of OX40 agonist ivuxolimab in advanced cancers. A note on the overall study: Ivuxolimab, which targeted the costimulatory receptor OX40 (CD134), was an agonistic, fully human IgG2 monoclonal antibody. Intravenous ivuxolimab was administered to patients every 2 weeks at six dose levels: 0.01, 0.1, 0.3, 1.5, 3 and 10 mg/kg. Of the roughly 52 dose-escalation patients, hepatocellular carcinoma was present in approximately 20, melanoma in about 15, renal cell carcinoma in 9 and head and neck cancer in 9. The dose-escalation cohort was 82.7% male with a mean age of 60 years, ranging from roughly 23 to 85. Prior anti-PD-1, anti-PD-L1 or anti-CTLA-4 therapy was permitted, and checkpoint inhibitors had been received by under 50% of dose-escalation patients. Partial responses were achieved by three dose-escalation patients, of whom one had hepatocellular carcinoma and two had cutaneous melanoma. Peripheral TCRbeta sequencing aimed to test whether ivuxolimab altered TCR sequence diversity and caused clonal T-cell expansion. The monotherapy dose-escalation portion (N of about 52 patients) of the phase I ivuxolimab trial is reported in the paper. Broader findings and caveats from the paper: Low levels of normalized T-cell clonal expansion were also shown by some nonresponding patients. The antigen specificity of the peripheral T cells that underwent clonal expansion was not determined. After ivuxolimab, CD8+ T cells had more expanded clones than CD4+ T cells on average. In the 0.1-3.0 mg/kg groups, partial responders were among the patients with the lowest normalized peripheral clonal expansion, particularly in CD8+ T cells. At doses from 0.1 to 3.0 mg/kg, clonal expansion was seen in both CD4+ and CD8+ blood T cells between baseline and week 6.

The trial excluded patients who had a history of autoimmune disease or who were on systemic immunosuppression. In every dose cohort, peripheral blood was drawn for TCR sequencing at baseline, cycle 4 day 1, and cycle 7 day 1. The samples were drawn from a first-in-human, open-label, multicenter phase I dose-escalation trial of ivuxolimab. Adults with locally advanced or metastatic melanoma, renal cell carcinoma, hepatocellular carcinoma or head and neck squamous cell carcinoma were enrolled in the trial. Before TCR sequencing, CD4+ and CD8+ T cells were separately sorted from peripheral blood. V is reduced by 2 bases and J by 1 base, leaving a spacing of 6 bases between them. According to the germline V gene (reference sequence), CDR1 reads MNHEY and CDR2 reads SMNVEV. From the cysteine up to the phenylalanine, the CDR3 has a length of 13 residues. CDR3 DNA is the only sequence kept; it has 39 bases, read in frame from the first base.

For sequencing of the TCRbeta CDR3 region, genomic DNA was extracted from the sorted cells. TCRbeta CDR3 regions were sequenced using the immunoSEQ Assay. TCRdb provides this immuneACCESS table in a form limited to in-frame rearrangements. Some clones are lacking; in checked studies, under half of them reflect an unresolved V gene, and why the rest are absent is not known. This sample is represented by about 49,000 clones; roughly 85% of them were singletons. The ten largest clones add up to over 7% of the sample. This sequence uses TRBV27 and TRBJ2-7; the D gene cannot be named for sure. The source is an adult with an advanced solid tumor such as melanoma, head and neck, liver or kidney cancer. The specimen was CD4+ or CD8+ T cells sorted from blood, collected in a trial of the OX40 agonist ivuxolimab. In nucleotide form, the sequence is TGTGCCAGCAGTTTAAGTATATCCTACGAGCAGTACTTC. This translates into CASSLSISYEQYF.